Detailed here is one T cell receptor beta chain. Antigen specificity is unknown. TCRdb reanalysed the RT-PCR reads using MiXCR and keeps one entry per CDR3 protein. The sample yields about 700,000 distinct CDR3 sequences, over 11% seen once. Trimming took 0 bases from V and 4 from J, leaving 13 bases between them. The V gene's germline CDR1 is SGHRS and CDR2 YFSETQ. This CDR3 contains 15 residues. This entry comes from a study of response to subunit inactivated influenza vaccine. Study observations and caveats: Researchers suggested that each seasonal influenza vaccination recruits few new T cells.

This TCR was recovered from a man in his forties or fifties who received an inactivated influenza vaccine. The sample here was PBMCs from blood, taken 14 days before vaccination. This chain uses TRBV5-1 with TRBJ2-5; D may correspond to TRBD1 or TRBD2 (6 bases each). The CDR3 is CASSLVGGQAETQYF. The CDR3 coding sequence is TGCGCCAGCAGCTTGGTAGGGGGGCAGGCAGAGACCCAGTACTTC.